This T cell receptor (beta chain) was sequenced for a study of blood T cell repertoires in COVID-19. In the study overall: The study drew acute and convalescent COVID-19 samples from the United States, Italy and Spain. T cells, B-cell-depleted T cells, or PBMCs supplied cDNA or gDNA.

Under the authors' procedure: Estimates of nucleated cell counts were drawn from the amplification of reference gene primers. TCRdb's table, derived via immunoSEQ multiplex PCR, lists solely in-frame clones and lacks some. That table supplies the V and J calls and clone size; D and trimming were determined from the DNA. The sample holds approximately 150,000 clones, around 84% seen once. The sample holds a few counts of this clone. Germline V CDR1 and CDR2: LNHNV, YYDKDF (reference sequence). V gave up 8 bases and J gave up 13 bases, with 12 bases separating them. The CDR3 length is 11 residues. The chain carries TRBV15 and TRBJ1-6; the D is unclear. This receptor was obtained from a man aged 60-69 years with active or convalescent COVID-19. Sequenced input: peripheral blood. The CDR3 nucleotides read TGTGCCACCTCGTCCTCTAGGCCCCTCCACTTT. It specifies CATSSSRPLHF.